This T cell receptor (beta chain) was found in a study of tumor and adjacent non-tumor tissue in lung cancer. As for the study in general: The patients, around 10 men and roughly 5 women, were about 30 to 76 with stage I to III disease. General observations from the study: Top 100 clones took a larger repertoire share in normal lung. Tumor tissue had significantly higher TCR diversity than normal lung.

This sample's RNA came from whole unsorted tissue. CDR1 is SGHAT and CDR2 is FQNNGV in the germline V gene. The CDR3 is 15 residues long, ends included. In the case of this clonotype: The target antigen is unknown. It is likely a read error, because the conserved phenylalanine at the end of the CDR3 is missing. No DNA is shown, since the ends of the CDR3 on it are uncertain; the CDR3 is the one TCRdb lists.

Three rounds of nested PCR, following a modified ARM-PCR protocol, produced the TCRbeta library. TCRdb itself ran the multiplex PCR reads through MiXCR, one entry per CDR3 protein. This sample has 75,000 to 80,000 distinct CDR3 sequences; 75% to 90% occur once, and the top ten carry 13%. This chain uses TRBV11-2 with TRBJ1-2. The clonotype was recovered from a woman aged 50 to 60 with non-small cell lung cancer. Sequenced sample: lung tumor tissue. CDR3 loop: CASSLVTETNYGYTL.